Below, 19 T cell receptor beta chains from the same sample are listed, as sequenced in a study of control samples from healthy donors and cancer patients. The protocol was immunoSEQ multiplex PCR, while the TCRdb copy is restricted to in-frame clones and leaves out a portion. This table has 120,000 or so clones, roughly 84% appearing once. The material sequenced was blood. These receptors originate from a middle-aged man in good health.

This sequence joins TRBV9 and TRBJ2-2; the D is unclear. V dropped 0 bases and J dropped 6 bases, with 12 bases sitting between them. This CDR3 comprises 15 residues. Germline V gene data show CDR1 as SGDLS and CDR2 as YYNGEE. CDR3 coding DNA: TGTGCCAGCAGCGTAGGAGTCCCATACTCCGGGGAGCTGTTTTTT. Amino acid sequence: CASSVGVPYSGELFF.

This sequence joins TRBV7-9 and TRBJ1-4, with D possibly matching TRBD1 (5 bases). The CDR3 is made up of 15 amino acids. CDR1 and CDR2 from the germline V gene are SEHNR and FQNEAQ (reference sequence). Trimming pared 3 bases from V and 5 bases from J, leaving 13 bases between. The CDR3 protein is CASSFTGTGNEKLFF. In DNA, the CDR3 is TGTGCCAGCAGCTTTACCGGGACTGGAAATGAAAAACTGTTTTTT.

As DNA, the CDR3 is TGTGCCAGCTCACCAGGGACAGGGGGATTTGGCTCTGGGGCCAACGTCCTGACTTTC. Translating it yields CASSPGTGGFGSGANVLTF. V and J are TRBV18 and TRBJ2-6, with 11 bases aligning to TRBD1. The germline gives CDR1 KGHSH, CDR2 LQKENI. This CDR3 has 19 residues. Trimming took 2 bases from V and 0 from J; bases not matched to a gene: 6.

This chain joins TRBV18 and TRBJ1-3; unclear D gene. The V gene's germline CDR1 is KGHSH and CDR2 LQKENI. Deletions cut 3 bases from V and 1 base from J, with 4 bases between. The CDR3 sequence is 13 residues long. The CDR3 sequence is CASSPLSGNTIYF. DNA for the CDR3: TGTGCCAGCTCACCCCTATCTGGAAACACCATATATTTT.

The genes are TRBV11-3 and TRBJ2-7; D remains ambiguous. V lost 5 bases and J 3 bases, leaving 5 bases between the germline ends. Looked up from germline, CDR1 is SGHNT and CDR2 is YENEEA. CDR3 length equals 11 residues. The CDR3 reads CASSKDYEQYF. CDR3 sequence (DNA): TGTGCCAGCAGCAAAGACTACGAGCAGTACTTC.

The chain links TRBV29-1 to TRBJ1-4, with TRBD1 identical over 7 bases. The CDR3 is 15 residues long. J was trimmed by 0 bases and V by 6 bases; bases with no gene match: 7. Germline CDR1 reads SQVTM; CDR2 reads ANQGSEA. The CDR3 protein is CSVRQGTATNEKLFF. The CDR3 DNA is TGCAGCGTCAGACAGGGAACTGCAACTAATGAAAAACTGTTTTTT.

CDR3 loop: CAISAQGGIDTQYF. In DNA form, the CDR3 reads TGTGCCATCAGTGCTCAGGGGGGAATAGATACGCAGTATTTT. The chain couples TRBV10-3 to TRBJ2-3; a weak D match, TRBD1 (7 bases). Trimming removed 4 bases at V and 5 bases at J, with 13 bases between. The CDR3 extends over 14 amino acids. Germline V gene data show CDR1 as ENHRY and CDR2 as SYGVKD.

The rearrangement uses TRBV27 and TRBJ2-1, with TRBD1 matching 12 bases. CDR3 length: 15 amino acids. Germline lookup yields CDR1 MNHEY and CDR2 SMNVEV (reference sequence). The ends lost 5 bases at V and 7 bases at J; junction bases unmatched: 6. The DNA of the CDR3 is TGTGCCAGCAGTCTCCGGGACAGGGGGCAGAATGAGCAGTTCTTC. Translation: CASSLRDRGQNEQFF.

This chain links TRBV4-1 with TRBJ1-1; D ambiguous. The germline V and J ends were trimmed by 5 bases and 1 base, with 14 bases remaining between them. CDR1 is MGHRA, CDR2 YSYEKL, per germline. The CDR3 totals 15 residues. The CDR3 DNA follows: TGCGCCAGCAGCTCTAGTCTAGCCGCGAACACTGAAGCTTTCTTT. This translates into CASSSSLAANTEAFF.

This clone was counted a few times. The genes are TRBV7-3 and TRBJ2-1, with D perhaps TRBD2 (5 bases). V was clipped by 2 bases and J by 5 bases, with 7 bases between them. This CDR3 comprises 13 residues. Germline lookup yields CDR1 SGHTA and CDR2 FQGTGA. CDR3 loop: CASSLFGNNEQFF. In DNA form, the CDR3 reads TGTGCCAGCAGCTTATTCGGGAACAATGAGCAGTTCTTC.

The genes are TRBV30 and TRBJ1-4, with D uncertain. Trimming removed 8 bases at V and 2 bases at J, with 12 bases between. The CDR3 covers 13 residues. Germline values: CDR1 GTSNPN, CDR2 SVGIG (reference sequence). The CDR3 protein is CATQPNTNEKLFF. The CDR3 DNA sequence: TGTGCCACCCAACCAAACACTAATGAAAAACTGTTTTTT. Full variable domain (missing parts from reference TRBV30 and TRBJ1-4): SQTIHQWPATLVQPVGSPLSLECTVEGTSNPNLYWYRQAAGRGLQLLFYSVGIGQISSEVPQNLSASRPQDRQFILSSKKLLLSDSGFYLCATQPNTNEKLFFGSGTQLSVL.

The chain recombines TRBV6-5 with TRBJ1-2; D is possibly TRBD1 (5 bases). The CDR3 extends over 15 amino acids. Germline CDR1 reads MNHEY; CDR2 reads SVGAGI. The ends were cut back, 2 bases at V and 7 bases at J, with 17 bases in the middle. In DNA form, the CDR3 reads TGTGCCAGCAGTTACCTCGGGGCGCGGACTGCTGGCTACACCTTC. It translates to CASSYLGARTAGYTF.

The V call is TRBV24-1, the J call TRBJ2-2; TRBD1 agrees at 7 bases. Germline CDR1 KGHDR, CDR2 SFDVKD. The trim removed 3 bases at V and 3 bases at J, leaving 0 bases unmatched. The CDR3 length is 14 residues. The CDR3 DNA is TGTGCCACCAGTGATGACAGGGACACCGGGGAGCTGTTTTTT. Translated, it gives CATSDDRDTGELFF.

The CDR3 spells CASSQDPGVGNTIYF. The CDR3 nucleotides are TGCGCCAGCAGCCAAGACCCAGGGGTCGGAAACACCATATATTTT. The genes are TRBV4-3 and TRBJ1-3, with D perhaps matching TRBD1 (6 bases). Trimming removed 0 bases at V and 4 bases at J, with 10 bases between. Germline V CDR1 and CDR2: LGHNA, YSLEER. The CDR3 covers 15 residues.

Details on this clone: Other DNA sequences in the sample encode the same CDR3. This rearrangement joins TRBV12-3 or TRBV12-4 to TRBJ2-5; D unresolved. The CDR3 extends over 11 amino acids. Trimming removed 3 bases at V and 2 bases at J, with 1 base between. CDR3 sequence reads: CASSLQETQYF. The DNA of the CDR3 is TGTGCCAGCAGTTTGCAAGAGACCCAGTACTTC.

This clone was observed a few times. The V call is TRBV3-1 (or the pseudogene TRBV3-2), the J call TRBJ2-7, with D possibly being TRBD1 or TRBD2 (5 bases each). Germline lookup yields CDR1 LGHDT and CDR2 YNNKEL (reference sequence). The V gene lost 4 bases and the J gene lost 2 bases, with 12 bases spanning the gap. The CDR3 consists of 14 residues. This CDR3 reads CASSRTRGPYEQYF. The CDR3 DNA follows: TGTGCCAGCAGCCGAACGAGGGGTCCCTACGAGCAGTACTTC.

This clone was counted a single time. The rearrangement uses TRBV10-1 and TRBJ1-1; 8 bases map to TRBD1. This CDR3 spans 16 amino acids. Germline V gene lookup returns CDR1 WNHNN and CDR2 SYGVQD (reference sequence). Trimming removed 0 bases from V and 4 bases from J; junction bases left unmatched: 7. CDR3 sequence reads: CASSESRGQGRTEAFF. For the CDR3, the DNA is TGCGCCAGCAGTGAGTCACGTGGACAGGGTCGCACTGAAGCTTTCTTT.

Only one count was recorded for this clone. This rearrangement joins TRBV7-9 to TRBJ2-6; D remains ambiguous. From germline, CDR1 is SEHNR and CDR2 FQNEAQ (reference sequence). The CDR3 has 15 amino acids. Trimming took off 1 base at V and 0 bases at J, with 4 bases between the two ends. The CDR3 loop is CASSLDFSGANVLTF. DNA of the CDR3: TGTGCCAGCAGCTTAGACTTCTCTGGGGCCAACGTCCTGACTTTC.

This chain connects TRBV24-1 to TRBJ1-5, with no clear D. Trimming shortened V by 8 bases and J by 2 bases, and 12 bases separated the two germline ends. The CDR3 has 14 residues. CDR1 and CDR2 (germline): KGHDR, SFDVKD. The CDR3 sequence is CATTLPGRNQPQHF. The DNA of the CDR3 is TGTGCCACCACCCTCCCGGGTCGCAATCAGCCCCAGCATTTT.